This TCR beta chain was identified during a study of CD8 T cells in ankylosing spondylitis. Points from the study as a whole: Fewer than 10 highly homologous variants made up a TCR beta motif that seemed to typify ankylosing spondylitis blood. In synovial fluid and blood from reactive arthritis, some motif variants were previously reported.

V was pared by 6 bases and J by 1 base, with 10 bases between. The CDR3 contains 13 residues. TCRdb passed the 5' RACE reads through MiXCR, listing each CDR3 protein once. The data show 45,000 or so distinct CDR3 sequences, with about 10% seen just once and approximately 1.4% held by the top ten. This clonotype was observed many times. Its antigen is unknown. The sample taken for sequencing was blood, either unsorted or a sorted T cell fraction (not recorded which). The TCR comes from a male donor with ankylosing spondylitis or in good health (not recorded which). The rearrangement uses TRBV12-3 or TRBV12-4 and TRBJ2-7; D call uncertain. The CDR3: CASSPSLSYEQYF. The CDR3 region has the DNA TGTGCCAGCAGCCCCTCATTGTCCTACGAGCAGTACTTC.